One and the same sample provided the 18 T cell receptor beta chains below, sequenced in a study of identical twins. TCRdb redid the calling of the 5' RACE reads with MiXCR, one entry per CDR3 protein. The sample gives 450,000 to 650,000 distinct CDR3 sequences, around 9.6% of which show up once; around 3% is in the top ten. These data also featured in a second study, about yellow fever vaccine responses in identical twins.

Specimen: PBMCs. Every receptor here comes from a woman under 30 in good health.

This clonotype was detected only a few times. This chain uses TRBV9 with TRBJ1-6; TRBD1 aligns across 7 bases. The CDR3 totals 16 residues. Germline CDR1 SGDLS, CDR2 YYNGEE. The V gene end was trimmed by 3 bases and the J gene end by 8 bases; junction bases not matched to a gene: 11. CDR3 loop: CASSARRQGGDSPLHF. In nucleotides, the CDR3 is TGTGCCAGCAGCGCAAGACGACAGGGAGGGGATTCACCCCTCCACTTT.

The sample holds many counts of this clonotype. The chain uses TRBV10-3 and TRBJ2-5; 7 bases agree with TRBD1. The CDR3 sequence is 14 residues long. Germline CDR1 reads ENHRY; CDR2 reads SYGVKD. V shed 3 bases and J 5 bases; nucleotides not matched to a gene: 6. CDR3 residues: CAISETGDGETQYF. The CDR3 DNA follows: TGTGCCATCAGTGAAACAGGGGACGGGGAGACCCAGTACTTC.

The chain uses TRBV20-1 and TRBJ1-1; perhaps TRBD1 as D (6 bases). The CDR3 is made up of 14 amino acids. Trimming pared 3 bases from V and 3 bases from J, leaving 14 bases between. The germline V gene has CDR1 DFQATT and CDR2 SNEGSKA (reference sequence). The CDR3 nucleotides read TGCAGTGCTAGGGAGGGGGGGCTGGACACTGAAGCTTTCTTT. It translates to CSAREGGLDTEAFF.

In its sample, this clonotype was seen a few times. The chain recombines TRBV3-1 with TRBJ2-5; 12 bases align to TRBD1. V lost 4 bases to trimming and J lost 5 bases; unmatched junction nucleotides: 5. This CDR3 has 15 amino acids. CDR1 is LGHDT, CDR2 YNNKEL, per germline (reference sequence). CDR3 bases: TGTGCCAGCAGCCTCCGGGACAGGGGGCTGGAGACCCAGTACTTC. Its translation is CASSLRDRGLETQYF.

The J gene is TRBJ2-7, the V gene TRBV15, with D maybe TRBD1 (6 bases). The CDR3 spans 15 residues. In germline, CDR1 is LNHNV, CDR2 YYDKDF (reference sequence). The V end was cut by 5 bases, the J end by 3 bases, with 17 bases between. The CDR3 spells CATSRLGQQNYEQYF. The CDR3 coding sequence is TGTGCCACCAGCCGCTTAGGACAGCAAAACTACGAGCAGTACTTC.

This clonotype turned up a few times. J is TRBJ2-2 and V is TRBV5-1, with D perhaps assigned TRBD1 or TRBD2 (5 bases each). The V end was cut by 4 bases, the J end by 1 base, with 14 bases between. From germline, CDR1 is SGHRS and CDR2 YFSETQ. The CDR3 is made up of 16 amino acids. CDR3 nucleotide sequence: TGCGCCAGCAGCGTTGGTGGGGGAATGAACACCGGGGAGCTGTTTTTT. The encoded protein is CASSVGGGMNTGELFF.

This clonotype was seen ten or more times. CDR3 coding DNA: TGTGCCAGCAGCCACATCCCGATCCAGGGCAATGAGCAGTTCTTC. This translates into CASSHIPIQGNEQFF. The chain has TRBV6-2 or TRBV6-3 and TRBJ2-1, with a possible D match to TRBD1 (5 bases). V was shortened by 6 bases and J by 6 bases, with 18 bases between the two germline ends. The CDR3 has 15 amino acids. Germline V lookup: CDR1 MNHEY, CDR2 SVGEGT.

This clonotype was counted many times. J is TRBJ2-7 and V is TRBV11-2; D unclear. This CDR3 is 14 amino acids long. CDR1 and CDR2 from the germline V gene are SGHAT and FQNNGV. V gave up 1 base and J gave up 2 bases, with 9 bases separating them. CDR3 in amino acids: CASSLVSGPYEQYF. The CDR3 nucleotides are TGTGCCAGCAGCTTAGTTTCTGGACCCTACGAGCAGTACTTC.

The sample holds a few counts of this clonotype. The chain has TRBV18 and TRBJ2-2; D is perhaps TRBD1 (5 bases). Per germline, CDR1 KGHSH and CDR2 LQKENI. V lost 4 bases and J 0 bases, leaving 9 bases between the germline ends. The CDR3 covers 15 residues. CDR3 coding DNA: TGTGCCAGCTCACTCCAGGACACGAACACCGGGGAGCTGTTTTTT. The encoded protein is CASSLQDTNTGELFF.

The rearrangement links TRBV6-2 or TRBV6-3 to TRBJ2-7; 10 bases match TRBD1. CDR3 length equals 15 residues. CDR1 and CDR2 from the germline V gene are MNHEY and SVGEGT. The ends lost 2 bases at V and 5 bases at J; junction bases unmatched: 6. CDR3 amino acids: CASSYRTGGQNEQYF. The DNA for the CDR3 is TGTGCCAGCAGTTACAGGACAGGGGGACAAAACGAGCAGTACTTC.

This clonotype has just a few counts. V and J are TRBV28 and TRBJ2-7, with TRBD1 identical over 7 bases. After removal of 10 bases from V and 0 bases from J, the junction contained 6 bases not matched to a gene. The CDR3 has 13 amino acids. Germline loops: CDR1 MDHEN, CDR2 SYDVKM. The CDR3 nucleotides are TGTGCCATCGCGGACAGGAGCTCCTACGAGCAGTACTTC. It specifies CAIADRSSYEQYF.

The V call is TRBV20-1, the J call TRBJ1-5; 8 bases fit TRBD1. V gave up 6 bases and J gave up 2 bases; unmatched junction bases: 9. The germline V gene encodes CDR1 DFQATT and CDR2 SNEGSKA (reference sequence). The CDR3 has 15 residues. Here the CDR3 DNA reads TGCAGTGCGAGTAGACCGGGACAGGGCAATCAGCCCCAGCATTTT. Translation gives CSASRPGQGNQPQHF.

V usage is TRBV20-1 and J usage is TRBJ2-7; D not resolved. CDR3 length equals 13 residues. From germline, CDR1 is DFQATT and CDR2 SNEGSKA (reference sequence). Trimming removed 4 bases from V and 1 base from J, with 11 bases in between. CDR3 amino acids: CSATRAGSYEQYF. In nucleotides, the CDR3 is TGCAGTGCTACCCGGGCCGGATCCTACGAGCAGTACTTC.

J is TRBJ2-3 and V is TRBV29-1, with 13 nucleotides matching TRBD2. Germline V CDR1 and CDR2: SQVTM, ANQGSEA. Trimming took 4 bases from V and 0 from J; bases not matched to a gene: 4. The length of the CDR3 is 16 residues. This CDR3 is CSVAGLAGTSTDTQYF. For the CDR3, the DNA is TGCAGCGTTGCGGGACTAGCGGGAACTAGCACAGATACGCAGTATTTT.

The table lists this clonotype with many counts. This chain connects TRBV18 to TRBJ2-3; no firm D call. Germline lookup yields CDR1 KGHSH and CDR2 LQKENI. The V end lost 3 bases, the J end lost 6 bases, and 7 bases lay between the germline ends. This CDR3 region has 12 residues. Written as DNA, the CDR3 is TGTGCCAGCTCACCCGTAGTGGATACGCAGTATTTT. It translates to CASSPVVDTQYF.

The rearrangement uses TRBV20-1 and TRBJ2-7; 7 nucleotides align to TRBD1. Germline V lookup: CDR1 DFQATT, CDR2 SNEGSKA (reference sequence). This CDR3 contains 14 residues. Trimming cost V 3 bases and J 0 bases; bases outside gene matches: 5. The CDR3 DNA reads TGCAGTGCTAGTACCGGGACAGTCTCCTACGAGCAGTACTTC. Translation: CSASTGTVSYEQYF.

J is TRBJ2-7 and V is TRBV6-2 or TRBV6-3; TRBD2 matches 7 bases. There are 18 residues in the CDR3. The V gene's germline CDR1 is MNHEY and CDR2 SVGEGT. V shed 2 bases, J shed 0 bases, and the junction held 13 bases outside the gene matches. CDR3 in DNA: TGTGCCAGCAGTTACCCTCCATTGACTAGCAGGAGCTCCTACGAGCAGTACTTC. Its protein is CASSYPPLTSRSSYEQYF.

The chain couples TRBV12-3 or TRBV12-4 to TRBJ2-5; D gene ambiguous. V was shortened by 1 base and J by 0 bases, with 3 bases between the two germline ends. The CDR3 sequence is 13 residues long. CDR3 region: CASSLVNQETQYF. Here the CDR3 DNA reads TGTGCCAGCAGTTTAGTCAACCAAGAGACCCAGTACTTC.